This record looks at one T cell receptor (beta chain) sequence and its context. Authors' methods: Estimation of nucleated cell counts was performed using reference gene primer amplification. Some clones are missing from TCRdb's copy, which holds only in-frame ones; the method was immunoSEQ multiplex PCR. The DNA was the basis for D and trimming; V, J and clone size are from that table. Of some 150,000 clones detected, 80% to 90% appear once; the ten largest clones hold around 16%. This record comes from a study of blood T cell repertoires in COVID-19. The overall study: The United States, Italy and Spain provided the acute and convalescent COVID-19 samples. T cells, B-cell-depleted T cells, or PBMCs supplied cDNA or gDNA.

In germline, CDR1 is SQVTM, CDR2 ANQGSEA. The CDR3 extends over 14 amino acids. V trimming: 6 bases; J trimming: 5 bases; junction bases outside the gene matches: 13. The TCR comes from a woman aged 40 to 49 with acute or convalescent COVID-19. V usage is TRBV29-1 and J usage is TRBJ2-7, with 7 positions matching TRBD2. The sequenced sample consisted of peripheral blood. The CDR3: CSVNLAGRENEQYF. DNA of the CDR3: TGCAGCGTGAACCTCGCGGGGAGGGAAAACGAGCAGTACTTC.